This TCR beta chain derives from a study of blood T cells in healthy people across ages. Whole-study results and caveats: Roughly linear declines in TCR beta diversity per million T cells occurred with age.

With a J-beta primer mix and a sample-barcoded 5' primer, a second PCR ran 7 to 11 cycles. TCRdb itself ran the 5' RACE reads through MiXCR, one entry per CDR3 protein. The sample has 2 million or so distinct CDR3 sequences; around half are singletons. This clonotype was detected once. Its antigen is still unknown. The V gene end was trimmed by 3 bases and the J gene end by 2 bases; junction bases not matched to a gene: 5. This CDR3 spans 15 amino acids. From germline, CDR1 is SGHRS and CDR2 YFSETQ. All donors came from Russia, were Caucasian and healthy, and spanned ages 6 to 90. Sequenced material: blood. The sequence derives from a woman in her thirties or forties in good health. The chain is built from TRBV5-1 and TRBJ1-1; 9 bases are a match to TRBD1. This chain's CDR3 is CASSSTGGFNTEAFF. CDR3 bases: TGCGCCAGCAGCTCAACAGGGGGCTTTAACACTGAAGCTTTCTTT.